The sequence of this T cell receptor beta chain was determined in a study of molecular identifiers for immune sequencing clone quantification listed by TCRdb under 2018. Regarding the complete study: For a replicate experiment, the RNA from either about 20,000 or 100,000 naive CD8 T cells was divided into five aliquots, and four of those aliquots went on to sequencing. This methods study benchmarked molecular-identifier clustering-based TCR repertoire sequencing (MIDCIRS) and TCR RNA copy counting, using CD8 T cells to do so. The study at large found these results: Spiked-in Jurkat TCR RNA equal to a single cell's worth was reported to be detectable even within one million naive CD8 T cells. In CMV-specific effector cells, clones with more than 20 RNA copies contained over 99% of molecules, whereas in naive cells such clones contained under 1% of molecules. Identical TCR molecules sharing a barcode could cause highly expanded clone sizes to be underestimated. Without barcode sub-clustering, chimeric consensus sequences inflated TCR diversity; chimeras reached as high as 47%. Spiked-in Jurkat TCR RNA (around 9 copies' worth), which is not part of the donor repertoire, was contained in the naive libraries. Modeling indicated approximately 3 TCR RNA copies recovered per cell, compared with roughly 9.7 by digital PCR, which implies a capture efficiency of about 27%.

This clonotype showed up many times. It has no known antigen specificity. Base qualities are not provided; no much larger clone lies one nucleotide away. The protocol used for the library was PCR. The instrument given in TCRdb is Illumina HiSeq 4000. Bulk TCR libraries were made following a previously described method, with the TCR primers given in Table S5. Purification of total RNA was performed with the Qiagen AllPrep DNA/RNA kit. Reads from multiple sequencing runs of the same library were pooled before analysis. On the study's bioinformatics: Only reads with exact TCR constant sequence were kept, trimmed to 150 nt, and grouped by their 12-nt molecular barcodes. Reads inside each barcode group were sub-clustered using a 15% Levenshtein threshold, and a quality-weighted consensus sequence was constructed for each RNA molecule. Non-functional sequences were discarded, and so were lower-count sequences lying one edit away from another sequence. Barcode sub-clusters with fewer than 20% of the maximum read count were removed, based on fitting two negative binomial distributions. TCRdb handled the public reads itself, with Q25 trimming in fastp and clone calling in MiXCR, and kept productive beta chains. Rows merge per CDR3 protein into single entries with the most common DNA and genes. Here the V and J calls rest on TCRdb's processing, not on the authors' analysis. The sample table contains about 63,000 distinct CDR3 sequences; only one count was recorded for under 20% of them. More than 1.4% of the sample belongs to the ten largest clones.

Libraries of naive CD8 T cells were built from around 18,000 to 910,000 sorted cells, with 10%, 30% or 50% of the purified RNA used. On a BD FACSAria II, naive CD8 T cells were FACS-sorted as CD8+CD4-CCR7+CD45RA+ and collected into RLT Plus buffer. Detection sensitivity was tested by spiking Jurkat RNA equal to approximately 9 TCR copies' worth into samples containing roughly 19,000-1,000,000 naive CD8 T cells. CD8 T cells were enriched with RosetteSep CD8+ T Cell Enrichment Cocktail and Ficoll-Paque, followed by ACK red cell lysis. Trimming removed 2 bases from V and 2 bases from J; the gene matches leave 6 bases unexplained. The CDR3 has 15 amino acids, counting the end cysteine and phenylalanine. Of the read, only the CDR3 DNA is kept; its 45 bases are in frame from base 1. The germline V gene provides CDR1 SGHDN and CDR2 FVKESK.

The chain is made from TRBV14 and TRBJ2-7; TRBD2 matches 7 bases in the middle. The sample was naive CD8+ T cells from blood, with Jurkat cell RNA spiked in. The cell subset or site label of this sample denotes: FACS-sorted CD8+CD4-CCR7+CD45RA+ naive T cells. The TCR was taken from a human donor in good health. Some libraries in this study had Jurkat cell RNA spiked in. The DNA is TGTGCCAGCAGCCAAAATAGCGGGCCCGCCTACGAGCAGTACTTC. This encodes CASSQNSGPAYEQYF.